Relative to its sample, the clone carrying this T cell receptor (beta chain) is medium-sized. Its cognate antigen is unknown. The germline V gene encodes CDR1 PRHDT and CDR2 FYEKMQ (reference sequence). Deletions cut 2 bases from V and 7 bases from J, with 14 bases between. The CDR3 loop spans 14 amino acids. Second-dose timings of about 4 or about 12 weeks were pooled. The data derive from a study of T cell responses to AZD1222 COVID-19 vaccine. Study results and caveats: Spike-specific TCR breadth and depth grew following two AZD1222 doses. Of the AZD1222 recipients, only 5 to 7 were seropositive at baseline.

Libraries were prepared by immunoSEQ multiplex PCR; TCRdb keeps only in-frame clonotypes and omits some of them. Here the sample spans 80,000 to 85,000 clones, less than 95% being singletons. The chain uses TRBV13 and TRBJ1-2; weak D call: TRBD1 (5 bases). The sample in question was peripheral blood, obtained 28 days after the second AZD1222 dose. This clonotype was sampled from an adult who received the AZD1222 COVID-19 vaccine. The CDR3 reads CASSLSAGLGGYTF. The CDR3 DNA reads TGTGCCAGCAGCTTAAGTGCGGGACTAGGTGGCTACACCTTC.